The source of this TCR beta chain is a study of cytomegalovirus exposure and HLA in healthy donors. PCR used 60 Vbeta primers and 13 Jbeta primers. Original analysis: In a later analysis, some 80 million unique TCR beta chains included roughly 11 million shared by two or more donors. Method: immunoSEQ multiplex PCR; TCRdb's copy keeps in-frame clones and lacks some. V and J calls and clone size are as listed in that table; D and trimming were resolved from the DNA. The data hold 45,000 to 70,000 clones, with approximately 80% observed a single time. Findings and caveats of the study: The classifier reportedly diagnosed cytomegalovirus status with high sensitivity and specificity. Equally common other TCR beta chains were less clonally expanded than HLA-associated ones, a later analysis found. According to the study, roughly 180 TCR beta chains were cytomegalovirus-associated.

Regarding this clone: Its matching antigen is unknown.

Germline lookup yields CDR1 MNHNS and CDR2 SASEGT. Losses at the gene ends were 2 bases for V and 2 bases for J; bases not matched to a gene: 12. This CDR3 comprises 18 residues. This clonotype was obtained from a man in his forties or fifties in good health and CMV-seronegative. The material sequenced was PBMCs. V and J are TRBV6-1 and TRBJ2-5; 9 bases are shared with TRBD2. The CDR3 sequence is CASSELVGGGAEQETQYF. CDR3 sequence (DNA): TGTGCCAGCAGTGAACTGGTTGGCGGGGGGGCGGAGCAAGAGACCCAGTACTTC.